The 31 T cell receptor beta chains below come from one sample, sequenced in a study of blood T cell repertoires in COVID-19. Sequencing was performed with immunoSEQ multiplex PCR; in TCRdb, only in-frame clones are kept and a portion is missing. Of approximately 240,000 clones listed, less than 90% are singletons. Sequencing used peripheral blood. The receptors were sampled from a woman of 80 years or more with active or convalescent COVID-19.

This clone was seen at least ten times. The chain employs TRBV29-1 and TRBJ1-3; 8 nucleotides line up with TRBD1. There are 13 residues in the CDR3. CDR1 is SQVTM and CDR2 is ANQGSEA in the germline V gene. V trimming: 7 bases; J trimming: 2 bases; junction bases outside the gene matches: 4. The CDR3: CSAVTGAGNTIYF. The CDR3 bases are TGCAGCGCGGTGACAGGGGCTGGAAACACCATATATTTT.

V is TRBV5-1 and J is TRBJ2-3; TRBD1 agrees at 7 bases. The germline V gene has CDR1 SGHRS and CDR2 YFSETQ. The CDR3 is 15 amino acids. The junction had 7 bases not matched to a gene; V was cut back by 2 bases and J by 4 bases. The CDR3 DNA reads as TGCGCCAGCAGCTTACCTGGGACAGAGTCAGATACGCAGTATTTT. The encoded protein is CASSLPGTESDTQYF.

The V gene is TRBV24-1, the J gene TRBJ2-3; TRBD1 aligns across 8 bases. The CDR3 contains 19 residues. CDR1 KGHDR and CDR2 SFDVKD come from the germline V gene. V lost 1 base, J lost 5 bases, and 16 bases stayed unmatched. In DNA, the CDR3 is TGTGCCACCAGTGATTTTTCTGGACAGGGCCACCGCATTAGAGATACGCAGTATTTT. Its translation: CATSDFSGQGHRIRDTQYF.

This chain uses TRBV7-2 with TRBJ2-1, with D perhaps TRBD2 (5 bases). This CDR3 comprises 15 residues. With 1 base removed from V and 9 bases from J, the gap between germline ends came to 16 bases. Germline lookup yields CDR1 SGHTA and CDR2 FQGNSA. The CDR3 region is CASSLVSGSVGEQFF. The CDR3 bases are TGTGCCAGCAGCTTAGTTAGTGGGAGCGTCGGTGAGCAGTTCTTC.

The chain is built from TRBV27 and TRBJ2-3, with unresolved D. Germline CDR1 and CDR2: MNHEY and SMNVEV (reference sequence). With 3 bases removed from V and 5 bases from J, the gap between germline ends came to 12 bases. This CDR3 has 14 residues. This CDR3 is CASSFRHLGDTQYF. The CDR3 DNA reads TGTGCCAGCAGTTTCCGGCACCTAGGAGATACGCAGTATTTT.

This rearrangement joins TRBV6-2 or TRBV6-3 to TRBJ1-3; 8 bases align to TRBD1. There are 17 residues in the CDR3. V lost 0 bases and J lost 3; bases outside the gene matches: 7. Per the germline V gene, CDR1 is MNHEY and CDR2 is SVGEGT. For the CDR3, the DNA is TGTGCCAGCAGTTACTCGGACAGGGCGCTCTTTGGAAACACCATATATTTT. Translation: CASSYSDRALFGNTIYF.

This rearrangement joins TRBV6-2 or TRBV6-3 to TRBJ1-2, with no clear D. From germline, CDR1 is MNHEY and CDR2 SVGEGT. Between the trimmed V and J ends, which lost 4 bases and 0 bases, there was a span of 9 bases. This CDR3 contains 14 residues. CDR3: CASSSPTTNYGYTF. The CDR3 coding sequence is TGTGCCAGCAGTTCTCCGACTACTAACTATGGCTACACCTTC.

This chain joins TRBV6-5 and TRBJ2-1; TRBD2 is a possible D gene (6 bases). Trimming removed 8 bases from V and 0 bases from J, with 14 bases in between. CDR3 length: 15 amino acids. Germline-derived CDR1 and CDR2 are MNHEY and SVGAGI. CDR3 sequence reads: CASGRATSSYNEQFF. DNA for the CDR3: TGTGCCAGCGGACGAGCGACTAGCTCCTACAATGAGCAGTTCTTC.

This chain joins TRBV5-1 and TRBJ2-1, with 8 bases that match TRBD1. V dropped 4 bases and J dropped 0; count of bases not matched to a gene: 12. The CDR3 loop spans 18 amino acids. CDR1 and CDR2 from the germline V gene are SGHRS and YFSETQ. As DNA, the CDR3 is TGCGCCAGCAGCCTAGGACAGGGCGTCCCGAGCTCCTACAATGAGCAGTTCTTC. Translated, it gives CASSLGQGVPSSYNEQFF.

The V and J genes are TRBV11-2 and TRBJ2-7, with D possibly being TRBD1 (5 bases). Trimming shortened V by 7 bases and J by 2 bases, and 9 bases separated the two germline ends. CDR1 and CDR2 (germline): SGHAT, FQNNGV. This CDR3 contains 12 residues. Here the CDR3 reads CASKDNAYEQYF. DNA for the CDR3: TGTGCCAGCAAGGACAATGCCTACGAGCAGTACTTC.

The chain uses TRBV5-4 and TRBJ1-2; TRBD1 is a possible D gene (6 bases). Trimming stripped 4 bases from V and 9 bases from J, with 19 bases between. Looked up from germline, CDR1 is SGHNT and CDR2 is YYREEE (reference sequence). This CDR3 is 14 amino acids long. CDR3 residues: CASSRTEDRLSYTF. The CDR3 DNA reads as TGTGCCAGCAGCCGTACAGAAGACAGGCTTAGCTACACCTTC.

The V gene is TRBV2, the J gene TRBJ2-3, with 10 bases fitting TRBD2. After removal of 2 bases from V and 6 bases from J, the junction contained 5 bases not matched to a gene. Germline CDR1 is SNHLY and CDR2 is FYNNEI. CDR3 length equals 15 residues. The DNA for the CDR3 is TGTGCCAGCAGTGAAAGTCTAGCGGGAGTCGATACGCAGTATTTT. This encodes CASSESLAGVDTQYF.

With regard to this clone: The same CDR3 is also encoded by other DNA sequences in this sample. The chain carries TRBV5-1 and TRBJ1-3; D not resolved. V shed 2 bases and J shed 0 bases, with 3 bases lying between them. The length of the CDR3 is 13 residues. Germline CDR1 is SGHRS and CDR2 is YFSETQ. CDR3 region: CASSFHSGNTIYF. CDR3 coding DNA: TGCGCCAGCAGCTTCCACTCTGGAAACACCATATATTTT.

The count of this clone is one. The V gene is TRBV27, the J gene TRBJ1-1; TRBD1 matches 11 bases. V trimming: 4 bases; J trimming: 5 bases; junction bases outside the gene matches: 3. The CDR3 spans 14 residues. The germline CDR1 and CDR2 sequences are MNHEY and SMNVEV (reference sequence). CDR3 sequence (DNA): TGTGCCAGCAGTTGGGGACAGGGGGAAACTGAAGCTTTCTTT. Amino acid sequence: CASSWGQGETEAFF.

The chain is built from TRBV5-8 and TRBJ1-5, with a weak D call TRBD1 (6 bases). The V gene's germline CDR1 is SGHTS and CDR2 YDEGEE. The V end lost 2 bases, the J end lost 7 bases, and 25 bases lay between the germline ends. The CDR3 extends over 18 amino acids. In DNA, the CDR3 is TGTGCCAGCAGCTTTTTTGGTACAGGGAATGACTTTGGACAGCCCCAGCATTTT. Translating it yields CASSFFGTGNDFGQPQHF.

The CDR3 DNA follows: TGTGCCAGCAGCCAAGATTTAATAGGGGGGAGGGCGGCTTTCTTT. Protein product: CASSQDLIGGRAAFF. This chain joins TRBV3-1 (or the pseudogene TRBV3-2) and TRBJ1-1; the D gene is possibly TRBD1 (6 bases). There are 15 residues in the CDR3. Germline V gene sequence: CDR1 LGHDT, CDR2 YNNKEL (reference sequence). V was cut by 0 bases and J by 11 bases, with 19 bases left in between.

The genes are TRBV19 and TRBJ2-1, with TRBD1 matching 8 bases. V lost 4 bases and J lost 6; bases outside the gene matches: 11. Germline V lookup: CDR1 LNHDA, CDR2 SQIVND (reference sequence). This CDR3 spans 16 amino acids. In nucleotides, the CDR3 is TGTGCCAGTAGTAAAGGGCACAGGGGGAAGGGCAATGAGCAGTTCTTC. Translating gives CASSKGHRGKGNEQFF. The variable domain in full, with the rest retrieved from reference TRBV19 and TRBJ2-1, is DGGITQSPKYLFRKEGQNVTLSCEQNLNHDAMYWYRQDPGQGLRLIYYSQIVNDFQKGDIAEGYSVSREKKESFPLTVTSAQKNPTAFYLCASSKGHRGKGNEQFFGPGTRLTVL.

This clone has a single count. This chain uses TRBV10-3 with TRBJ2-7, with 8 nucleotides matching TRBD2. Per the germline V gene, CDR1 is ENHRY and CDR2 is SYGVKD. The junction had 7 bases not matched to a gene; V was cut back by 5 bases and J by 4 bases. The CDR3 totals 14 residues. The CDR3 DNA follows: TGTGCCATCAGTTTAAGCGGGAGAGAGTACGAGCAGTACTTC. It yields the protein CAISLSGREYEQYF.

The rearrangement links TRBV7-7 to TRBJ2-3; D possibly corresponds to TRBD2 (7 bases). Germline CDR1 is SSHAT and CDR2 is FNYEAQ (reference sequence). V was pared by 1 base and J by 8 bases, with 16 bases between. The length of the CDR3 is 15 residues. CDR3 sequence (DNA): TGTGCCAGCAGCTTAGACGCGGGGGCCGAGGGTACGCAGTATTTT. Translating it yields CASSLDAGAEGTQYF.

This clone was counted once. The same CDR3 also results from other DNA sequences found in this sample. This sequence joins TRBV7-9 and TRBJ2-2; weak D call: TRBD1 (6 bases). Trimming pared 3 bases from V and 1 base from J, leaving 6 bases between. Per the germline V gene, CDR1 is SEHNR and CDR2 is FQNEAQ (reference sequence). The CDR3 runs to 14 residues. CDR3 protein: CASSLGQNTGELFF. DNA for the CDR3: TGTGCCAGCAGCTTGGGACAGAACACCGGGGAGCTGTTTTTT.

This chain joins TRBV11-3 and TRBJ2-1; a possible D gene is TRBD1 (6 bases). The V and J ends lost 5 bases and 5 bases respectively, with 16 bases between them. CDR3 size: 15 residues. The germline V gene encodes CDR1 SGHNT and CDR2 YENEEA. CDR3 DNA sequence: TGTGCCAGCAGCCCCAGGGGAAGTACGGACAATGAGCAGTTCTTC. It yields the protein CASSPRGSTDNEQFF.

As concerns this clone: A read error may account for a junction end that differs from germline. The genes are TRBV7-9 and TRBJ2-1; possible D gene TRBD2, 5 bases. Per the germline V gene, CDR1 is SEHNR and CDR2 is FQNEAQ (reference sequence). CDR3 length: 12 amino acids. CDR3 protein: CASASGNKEQFF. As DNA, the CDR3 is TGTGCCAGCGCCAGCGGAAACAAGGAGCAGTTCTTC.

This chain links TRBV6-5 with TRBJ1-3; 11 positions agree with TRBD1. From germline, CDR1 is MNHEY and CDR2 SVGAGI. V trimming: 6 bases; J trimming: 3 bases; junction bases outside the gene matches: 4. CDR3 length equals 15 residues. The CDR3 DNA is TGTGCCAGCAGCTTGGGGACAGGGGGTGGAAACACCATATATTTT. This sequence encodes CASSLGTGGGNTIYF.

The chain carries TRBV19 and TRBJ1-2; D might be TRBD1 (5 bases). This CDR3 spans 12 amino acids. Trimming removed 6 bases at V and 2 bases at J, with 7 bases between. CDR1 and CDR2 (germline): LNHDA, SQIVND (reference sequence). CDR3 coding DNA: TGTGCCAGTAGCCGACAGAACTATGGCTACACCTTC. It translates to CASSRQNYGYTF. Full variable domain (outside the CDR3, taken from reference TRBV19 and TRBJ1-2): DGGITQSPKYLFRKEGQNVTLSCEQNLNHDAMYWYRQDPGQGLRLIYYSQIVNDFQKGDIAEGYSVSREKKESFPLTVTSAQKNPTAFYLCASSRQNYGYTFGSGTRLTVV.

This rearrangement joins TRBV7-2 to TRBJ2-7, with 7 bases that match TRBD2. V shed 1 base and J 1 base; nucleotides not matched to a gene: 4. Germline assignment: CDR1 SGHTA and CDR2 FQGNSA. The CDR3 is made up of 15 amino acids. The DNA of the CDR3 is TGTGCCAGCAGCTTAGTAGCTAGCGGATCCTACGAGCAGTACTTC. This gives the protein CASSLVASGSYEQYF.

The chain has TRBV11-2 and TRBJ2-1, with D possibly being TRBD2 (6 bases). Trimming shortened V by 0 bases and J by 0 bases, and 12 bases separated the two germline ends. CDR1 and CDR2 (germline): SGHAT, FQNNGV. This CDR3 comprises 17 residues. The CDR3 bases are TGTGCCAGCAGCTTAGACTCTCACGGGAGCTCCTACAATGAGCAGTTCTTC. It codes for CASSLDSHGSSYNEQFF.

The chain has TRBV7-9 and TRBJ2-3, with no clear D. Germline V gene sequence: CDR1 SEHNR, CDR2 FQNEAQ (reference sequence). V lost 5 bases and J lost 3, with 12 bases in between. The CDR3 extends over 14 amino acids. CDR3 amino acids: CASSHEHLTDTQYF. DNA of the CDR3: TGTGCCAGCAGCCACGAGCATTTAACAGATACGCAGTATTTT.

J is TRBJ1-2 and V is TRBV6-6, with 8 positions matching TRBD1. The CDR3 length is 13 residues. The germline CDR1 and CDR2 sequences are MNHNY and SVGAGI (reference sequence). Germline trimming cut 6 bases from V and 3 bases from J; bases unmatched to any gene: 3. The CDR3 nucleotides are TGTGCCAGCAGACCGGACAGGGACTATGGCTACACCTTC. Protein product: CASRPDRDYGYTF.

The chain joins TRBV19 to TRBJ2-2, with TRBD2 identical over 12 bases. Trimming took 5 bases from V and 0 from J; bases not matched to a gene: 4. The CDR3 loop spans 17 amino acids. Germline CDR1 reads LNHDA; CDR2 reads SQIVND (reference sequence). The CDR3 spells CASSPTSGRSNTGELFF. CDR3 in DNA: TGTGCCAGTAGTCCAACTAGCGGGAGGTCGAACACCGGGGAGCTGTTTTTT. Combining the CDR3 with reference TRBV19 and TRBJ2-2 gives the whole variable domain DGGITQSPKYLFRKEGQNVTLSCEQNLNHDAMYWYRQDPGQGLRLIYYSQIVNDFQKGDIAEGYSVSREKKESFPLTVTSAQKNPTAFYLCASSPTSGRSNTGELFFGEGSRLTVL.

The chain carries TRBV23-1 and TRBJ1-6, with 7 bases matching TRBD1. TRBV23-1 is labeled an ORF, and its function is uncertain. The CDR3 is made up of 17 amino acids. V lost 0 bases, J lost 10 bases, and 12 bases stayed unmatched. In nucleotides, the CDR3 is TGCGCCAGCAGTCAATCGGGCAAAAGACAGGGTGGGTCACCCCTCCACTTT. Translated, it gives CASSQSGKRQGGSPLHF.

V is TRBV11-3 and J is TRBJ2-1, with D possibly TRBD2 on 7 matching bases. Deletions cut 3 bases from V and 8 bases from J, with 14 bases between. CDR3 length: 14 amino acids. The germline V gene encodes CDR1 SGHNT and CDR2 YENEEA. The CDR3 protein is CASSFGGGADEQFF. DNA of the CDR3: TGTGCCAGCAGCTTTGGAGGGGGGGCCGATGAGCAGTTCTTC.